The 14 T cell receptor beta chains given below trace back to one sample, sequenced in a study of OX40 agonist ivuxolimab in advanced cancers. Here immunoSEQ multiplex PCR was the method, and the copy in TCRdb shows in-frame clones only, minus some. The sample holds 55,000 to 90,000 clones, about four fifths seen once. The sequencing here drew on CD4+ or CD8+ T cells sorted from blood, taken in a trial of the OX40 agonist ivuxolimab. These receptors all stem from an adult with an advanced solid tumor such as melanoma, head and neck, liver or kidney cancer.

The chain links TRBV6-1 to TRBJ1-4, with 7 nucleotides matching TRBD1. V lost 6 bases, J lost 4 bases, and 5 bases stayed unmatched. The length of the CDR3 is 14 residues. Germline lookup yields CDR1 MNHNS and CDR2 SASEGT. CDR3: CASRPRGGNEKLFF. The DNA of the CDR3 is TGTGCCAGCAGGCCCAGGGGGGGTAATGAAAAACTGTTTTTT.

This clone was observed a handful of times. The gene calls are TRBV19 and TRBJ2-2, with TRBD1 identical over 10 bases. This CDR3 is built from 15 residues. With V trimmed by 5 bases and J by 5 bases, 5 bases remained unmatched. Germline V lookup: CDR1 LNHDA, CDR2 SQIVND (reference sequence). This chain's CDR3 is CASSRQGAATGELFF. The DNA of the CDR3 is TGTGCCAGTAGTCGACAGGGGGCGGCAACCGGGGAGCTGTTTTTT.

This clone occurred once. CDR3 sequence (DNA): TGTGCCAGCTCACCAATCTTAGGGACAGGGAAGAATACAACTAATGAAAAACTGTTTTTT. It codes for CASSPILGTGKNTTNEKLFF. This rearrangement joins TRBV18 to TRBJ1-4; 9 bases are shared with TRBD1. The CDR3 has 20 amino acids. Per germline, CDR1 KGHSH and CDR2 LQKENI. V lost 2 bases and J lost 0; bases outside the gene matches: 13.

This chain uses TRBV6-1 with TRBJ1-1; D is uncertain. Per the germline V gene, CDR1 is MNHNS and CDR2 is SASEGT. V was cut by 2 bases and J by 2 bases, with 12 bases left in between. This CDR3 has 15 residues. As DNA, the CDR3 is TGTGCCAGCAGTGAAATTACGCGGGGAAACACTGAAGCTTTCTTT. Its translation is CASSEITRGNTEAFF.

The chain uses TRBV27 and TRBJ2-7, with D tentatively TRBD2 (6 bases). This CDR3 is built from 17 residues. Germline V gene lookup returns CDR1 MNHEY and CDR2 SMNVEV (reference sequence). Trimming removed 6 bases from V and 7 bases from J, with 28 bases in between. The CDR3 spells CASSSTLTGTGLVEQYF. The CDR3 DNA is TGTGCCAGCAGCAGTACCCTCACCGGGACTGGGCTCGTGGAGCAGTACTTC.

This clone was seen more than once but under ten times. The gene calls are TRBV18 and TRBJ2-2; 8 nucleotides align to TRBD1. Germline V gene sequence: CDR1 KGHSH, CDR2 LQKENI. This CDR3 is built from 16 residues. The trim removed 3 bases at V and 6 bases at J, leaving 9 bases unmatched. The CDR3 here is CASSPQRTGTAGELFF. The CDR3 nucleotides read TGTGCCAGCTCACCTCAAAGGACAGGGACGGCCGGGGAGCTGTTTTTT.

The chain has TRBV7-8 and TRBJ1-2; D uncertain. This CDR3 is built from 13 residues. From germline, CDR1 is SGHVS and CDR2 FQNEAQ. The V end lost 6 bases, the J end lost 4 bases, and 12 bases lay between the germline ends. The CDR3 DNA reads TGTGCCAGCAGATCACCAGGACGCTATGGCTACACCTTC. This sequence encodes CASRSPGRYGYTF.

The chain is built from TRBV27 and TRBJ2-5; tentative D call: TRBD2 (7 bases). The CDR3 runs 16 residues. Germline CDR1 and CDR2: MNHEY and SMNVEV (reference sequence). Between the trimmed V and J ends, which lost 8 bases and 2 bases, there was a span of 21 bases. CDR3 nucleotides: TGTGCCAGCCGCGTTGGGAGGGGGGGGGCTCAAGAGACCCAGTACTTC. It codes for CASRVGRGGAQETQYF.

V gene TRBV7-8 combines with J gene TRBJ1-1; D unclear. Trimming removed 0 bases at V and 0 bases at J, with 14 bases between. This CDR3 contains 17 residues. CDR1 is SGHVS and CDR2 is FQNEAQ in the germline V gene. CDR3 coding DNA: TGTGCCAGCAGCTTAGCGCGGGGAAGAACGATGAACACTGAAGCTTTCTTT. Amino acid sequence: CASSLARGRTMNTEAFF.

V and J are TRBV4-1 and TRBJ1-1; D is undetermined. V was shortened by 4 bases and J by 3 bases, with 15 bases between the two germline ends. Germline V gives CDR1 MGHRA, CDR2 YSYEKL. This CDR3 has 15 residues. CDR3: CASSRRRETDTEAFF. CDR3 DNA sequence: TGCGCCAGCAGCCGGCGGAGGGAAACGGACACTGAAGCTTTCTTT.

The chain employs TRBV7-2 and TRBJ2-7; no reliable D call. Germline CDR1 SGHTA, CDR2 FQGNSA. Trimming took off 5 bases at V and 2 bases at J, with 10 bases between the two ends. The CDR3 contains 13 residues. The CDR3 loop is CASSHSTAYEQYF. DNA of the CDR3: TGTGCCAGCAGCCACAGCACTGCCTACGAGCAGTACTTC.

This clone is labeled as medium-sized. The chain joins TRBV7-9 to TRBJ1-6; 8 bases align to TRBD1. V trimming: 6 bases; J trimming: 10 bases; junction bases outside the gene matches: 11. The germline gives CDR1 SEHNR, CDR2 FQNEAQ (reference sequence). The CDR3 runs 15 residues. CDR3 nucleotide sequence: TGTGCCAGCAGTTCTATAACAGGGGGGAGATCACCCCTCCACTTT. Translation: CASSSITGGRSPLHF.

V is TRBV9 and J is TRBJ1-1; D perhaps matches TRBD1 (5 bases). The CDR3 is 14 amino acids. CDR1 is SGDLS, CDR2 YYNGEE, per germline. V gave up 0 bases and J gave up 10 bases, with 16 bases separating them. The CDR3 spells CASSVAEEGVGAFF. CDR3 DNA: TGTGCCAGCAGCGTAGCCGAGGAAGGGGTTGGAGCTTTCTTT.

A note on this clone: The sample carries other DNA sequences with the same CDR3. The chain recombines TRBV27 with TRBJ1-2; 9 bases are shared with TRBD1. The germline V gene encodes CDR1 MNHEY and CDR2 SMNVEV (reference sequence). The junction had 0 bases not matched to a gene; V was cut back by 2 bases and J by 2 bases. The CDR3 runs 14 residues. The CDR3 nucleotides read TGTGCCAGCAGTTTAGGACAGGGGAACTATGGCTACACCTTC. Its protein is CASSLGQGNYGYTF.